This paragraph reports one T cell receptor beta chain. Antigen unknown. This entry comes from a study of blood T cells in healthy people across ages. Primers used in a second PCR of roughly 6 to 11 cycles were a sample-barcoded 5' primer and a J-beta primer mix. Each TCR beta cDNA got a 12-nucleotide random molecular identifier. TCRdb passed the 5' RACE reads through MiXCR, listing each CDR3 protein once. The data hold 600,000 to 800,000 distinct CDR3 sequences, with 20% to 25% observed a single time. Points from the study as a whole: Age brought a roughly linear fall in TCR beta diversity measured per million T cells.

The CDR3 sequence is 17 residues long. The V gene's germline CDR1 is SGHTA and CDR2 FQGTGA. V gave up 0 bases and J gave up 0 bases; unmatched junction bases: 2. The sequence was obtained from a man in his 70s in good health. What was sequenced was blood. The V call is TRBV7-3, the J call TRBJ2-6, with 7 bases aligning to TRBD1. The CDR3 sequence is CASSLTGQTSGANVLTF. The CDR3 DNA sequence: TGTGCCAGCAGCTTAACGGGACAGACCTCTGGGGCCAACGTCCTGACTTTC.